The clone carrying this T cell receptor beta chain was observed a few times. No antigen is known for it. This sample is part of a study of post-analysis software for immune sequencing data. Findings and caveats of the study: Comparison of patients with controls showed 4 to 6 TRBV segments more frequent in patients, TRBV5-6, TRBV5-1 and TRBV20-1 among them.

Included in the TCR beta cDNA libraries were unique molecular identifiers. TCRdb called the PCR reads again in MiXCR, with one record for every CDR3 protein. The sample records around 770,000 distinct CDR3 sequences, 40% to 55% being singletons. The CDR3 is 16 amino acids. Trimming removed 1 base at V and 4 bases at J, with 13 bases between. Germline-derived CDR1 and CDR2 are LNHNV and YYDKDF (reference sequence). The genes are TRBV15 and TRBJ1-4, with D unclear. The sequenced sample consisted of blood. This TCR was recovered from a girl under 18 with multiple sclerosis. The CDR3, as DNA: TGTGCCACCAGCAGAGGTCTAGGGTTGGATAATGAAAAACTGTTTTTT. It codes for CATSRGLGLDNEKLFF.